This entry lists 17 T cell receptor beta chains sequenced from one sample in a study of T cell responses to AZD1222 COVID-19 vaccine (dated by TCRdb to the early 2020s). The time point label here, explained by the study, means: about 28 days (+/-7) after the second vaccine dose. Library preparation used the immunoSEQ multiplex PCR assay. Drawn from immuneACCESS, this table holds only the in-frame rearrangements with V and J called that TCRdb kept. Clones are partly lost; checked studies trace under half to an unresolved V gene and leave the rest unexplained. For this sample the table gives 80,000 to 100,000 clones, of which approximately 85% were detected only once. Around an eighth of the sample is in the top ten clones. This sample comprised peripheral blood, obtained 28 days after the second AZD1222 dose. The source of these receptors is an adult who received the AZD1222 COVID-19 vaccine.

DNA for the CDR3: TGTGCCAGCAACAGGGGGGGGTCTAACTATGGCTACACCTTC. Its translation is CASNRGGSNYGYTF. The chain links TRBV6-5 to TRBJ1-2, with TRBD1 matching over 8 bases. Trimming took 7 bases from V and 0 from J; bases not matched to a gene: 4. Per germline, CDR1 MNHEY and CDR2 SVGAGI. CDR3 size: 14 residues.

The chain links TRBV5-1 to TRBJ2-1; D is perhaps TRBD2 (7 bases). Per germline, CDR1 SGHRS and CDR2 YFSETQ. V was shortened by 4 bases and J by 9 bases, with 11 bases between the two germline ends. The CDR3 length is 12 residues. CDR3 region: CASSGGAGEQFF. CDR3 nucleotides: TGCGCCAGCAGCGGGGGGGCGGGTGAGCAGTTCTTC.

The V and J genes are TRBV29-1 and TRBJ2-1; D is ambiguous. The CDR3 is made up of 11 amino acids. Trimming stripped 7 bases from V and 15 bases from J, with 19 bases between. CDR1 is SQVTM, CDR2 ANQGSEA, per germline. The CDR3 spells CSATSAPWVFF. CDR3 coding DNA: TGCAGCGCCACCTCCGCGCCCTGGGTGTTCTTC.

The rearrangement uses TRBV28 and TRBJ2-7; TRBD1 aligns across 11 bases. Trimming at V came to 7 bases and at J to 0 bases, leaving 8 bases not matched to a gene. Germline values: CDR1 MDHEN, CDR2 SYDVKM. This CDR3 is built from 16 residues. This chain's CDR3 is CASITGGQGVSYEQYF. CDR3 DNA: TGTGCCAGCATAACCGGGGGACAGGGGGTCTCCTACGAGCAGTACTTC.

This chain links TRBV24-1 with TRBJ1-2, with D unresolved. Trimming pared 7 bases from V and 0 bases from J, leaving 11 bases between. Germline CDR1 and CDR2: KGHDR and SFDVKD. This CDR3 has 14 residues. The CDR3 protein is CATRAKGSNYGYTF. In DNA, the CDR3 is TGTGCCACCAGAGCCAAAGGTTCTAACTATGGCTACACCTTC.

This chain joins TRBV7-9 and TRBJ2-3; 7 nucleotides line up with TRBD2. Trimming took 2 bases from V and 1 from J; bases not matched to a gene: 3. This CDR3 is built from 15 residues. Per the germline V gene, CDR1 is SEHNR and CDR2 is FQNEAQ (reference sequence). CDR3: CASSLYSGGTDTQYF. CDR3 nucleotides: TGTGCCAGCAGCTTATACAGCGGGGGCACAGATACGCAGTATTTT.

The CDR3 coding sequence is TGTGCCAGTAGTATTTTGGGCGGGAGTGGTGAGCAGTTCTTC. Encoded protein: CASSILGGSGEQFF. The rearrangement links TRBV19 to TRBJ2-1; 7 nucleotides line up with TRBD2. With 3 bases clipped from V and 9 bases from J, the junction kept 8 bases outside the gene matches. Germline CDR1 reads LNHDA; CDR2 reads SQIVND (reference sequence). The CDR3 is 14 amino acids. Variable domain in full (rest from reference TRBV19 and TRBJ2-1): DGGITQSPKYLFRKEGQNVTLSCEQNLNHDAMYWYRQDPGQGLRLIYYSQIVNDFQKGDIAEGYSVSREKKESFPLTVTSAQKNPTAFYLCASSILGGSGEQFFGPGTRLTVL.

V is TRBV4-1 and J is TRBJ2-1, with D uncertain. Trimming pared 2 bases from V and 2 bases from J, leaving 7 bases between. This CDR3 region has 14 residues. CDR1 is MGHRA and CDR2 is YSYEKL in the germline V gene. CDR3 in amino acids: CASSQPFTYNEQFF. The CDR3 nucleotides are TGCGCCAGCAGCCAACCATTTACCTACAATGAGCAGTTCTTC.

This sequence joins TRBV7-9 and TRBJ1-2, with D possibly TRBD1 on 5 matching bases. V was shortened by 4 bases and J by 7 bases, with 16 bases between the two germline ends. Germline lookup yields CDR1 SEHNR and CDR2 FQNEAQ (reference sequence). The CDR3 covers 14 residues. CDR3 bases: TGTGCCAGCAGCTGGTCCGAGGGGAAGGCTGGCTACACCTTC. Encoded protein: CASSWSEGKAGYTF.

This clone was picked up a small number of times. This sequence joins TRBV4-3 and TRBJ1-1; D not resolved. This CDR3 comprises 15 residues. Germline V CDR1 and CDR2: LGHNA, YSLEER. The V and J ends lost 1 base and 1 base respectively, with 10 bases between them. CDR3 region: CASSQGDQANTEAFF. DNA for the CDR3: TGCGCCAGCAGCCAAGGAGACCAAGCGAACACTGAAGCTTTCTTT.

The chain combines TRBV5-1 with TRBJ1-1; no firm D call. This CDR3 comprises 12 residues. Germline CDR1 SGHRS, CDR2 YFSETQ. V gave up 6 bases and J gave up 1 base, with 7 bases separating them. CDR3 amino acids: CASTGGNTEAFF. CDR3 nucleotide sequence: TGCGCCAGCACGGGAGGGAACACTGAAGCTTTCTTT. Full variable domain (rest looked up from reference TRBV5-1 and TRBJ1-1): KAGVTQTPRYLIKTRGQQVTLSCSPISGHRSVSWYQQTPGQGLQFLFEYFSETQRNKGNFPGRFSGRQFSNSRSEMNVSTLELGDSALYLCASTGGNTEAFFGQGTRLTVV.

The count of this clone is one. The J gene is TRBJ1-2, the V gene TRBV28, with 8 nucleotides matching TRBD1. Per germline, CDR1 MDHEN and CDR2 SYDVKM. This CDR3 comprises 15 residues. Trimming at V came to 6 bases and at J to 9 bases, leaving 15 bases not matched to a gene. CDR3 region: CASSSGQGRSMSYTF. The CDR3 region has the DNA TGTGCCAGCAGCTCAGGACAGGGTCGTTCTATGAGCTACACCTTC.

The chain combines TRBV28 with TRBJ1-3; weak D call: TRBD1 (5 bases). The ends were cut back, 8 bases at V and 4 bases at J, with 15 bases in the middle. This CDR3 comprises 14 residues. The germline V gene has CDR1 MDHEN and CDR2 SYDVKM. DNA of the CDR3: TGTGCCAGCCGCCGGGGGGTCGAAGGAAACACCATATATTTT. Its translation is CASRRGVEGNTIYF.

This clone has just a few counts. The rearrangement joins TRBV11-3 to TRBJ2-1; 9 bases align to TRBD2. This CDR3 contains 15 residues. CDR1 and CDR2 from the germline V gene are SGHNT and YENEEA. With 5 bases clipped from V and 4 bases from J, the junction kept 6 bases outside the gene matches. The CDR3 DNA follows: TGTGCCAGCAGCCCCCTAGCGGGGAAATACAATGAGCAGTTCTTC. The encoded protein is CASSPLAGKYNEQFF. Based on the CDR3 plus reference TRBV11-3 and TRBJ2-1, the full variable domain is EAGVVQSPRYKIIEKKQPVAFWCNPISGHNTLYWYLQNLGQGPELLIRYENEEAVDDSQLPKDRFSAERLKGVDSTLKIQPAELGDSAVYLCASSPLAGKYNEQFFGPGTRLTVL.

The chain joins TRBV6-6 to TRBJ2-2; D possibly matches TRBD1 or TRBD2 (5 bases each). V was shortened by 0 bases and J by 6 bases, with 8 bases between the two germline ends. From germline, CDR1 is MNHNY and CDR2 SVGAGI (reference sequence). This CDR3 has 14 residues. The CDR3, as DNA: TGTGCCAGCAGTTACTCGGGGGAGTCCGGGGAGCTGTTTTTT. This codes for CASSYSGESGELFF.

The V gene is TRBV29-1, the J gene TRBJ1-2, with D perhaps TRBD1 (5 bases). The CDR3 is made up of 12 amino acids. V shed 6 bases and J shed 7 bases, with 15 bases lying between them. Germline V lookup: CDR1 SQVTM, CDR2 ANQGSEA. The DNA of the CDR3 is TGCAGCGTAGGAGACAGCAGGAGTGGCTACACCTTC. Its translation is CSVGDSRSGYTF.

V and J are TRBV7-9 and TRBJ1-2, with a weak D call TRBD1 (5 bases). CDR1 is SEHNR and CDR2 is FQNEAQ in the germline V gene (reference sequence). V shed 5 bases and J shed 6 bases, with 13 bases lying between them. CDR3 length: 13 amino acids. The CDR3 region is CASSVKGAHGYTF. The CDR3 region has the DNA TGTGCCAGCAGCGTGAAAGGGGCCCATGGCTACACCTTC.